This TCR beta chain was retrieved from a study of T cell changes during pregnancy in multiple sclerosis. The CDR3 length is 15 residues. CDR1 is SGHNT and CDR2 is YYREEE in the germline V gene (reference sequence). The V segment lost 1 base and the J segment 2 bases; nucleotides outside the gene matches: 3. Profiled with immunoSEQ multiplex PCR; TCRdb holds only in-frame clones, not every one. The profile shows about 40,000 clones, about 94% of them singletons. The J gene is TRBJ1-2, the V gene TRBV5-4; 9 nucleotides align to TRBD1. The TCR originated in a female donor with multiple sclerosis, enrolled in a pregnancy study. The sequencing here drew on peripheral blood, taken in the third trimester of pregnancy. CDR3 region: CASSLRTGGNYGYTF. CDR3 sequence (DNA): TGTGCCAGCAGCTTGAGAACAGGGGGCAACTATGGCTACACCTTC. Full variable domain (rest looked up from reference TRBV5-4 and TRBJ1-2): ETGVTQSPTHLIKTRGQQVTLRCSSQSGHNTVSWYQQALGQGPQFIFQYYREEENGRGNFPPRFSGLQFPNYSSELNVNALELDDSALYLCASSLRTGGNYGYTFGSGTRLTVV.